The rows below give T cell receptor beta chains drawn from one sample of a study of early T cells in non-severe SARS-CoV-2 infection. TCRdb recomputed calls from the 5' RACE reads with MiXCR, one row per CDR3 protein. The sample lists some 90,000 distinct CDR3 sequences, about 15% seen once, with less than 7% in the top ten. Sequences were obtained from whole blood. The receptors come from an adult who was a healthcare worker with PCR-confirmed SARS-CoV-2 infection or an uninfected control (not recorded which). The CDR3 runs from the conserved cysteine through the conserved F or W. A D gene is named only where the DNA matches it firmly. Where a row states a size, it is once, few, many or the class of an expanded clone; other rows omit it.

-	TRBV7-2	TRBJ1-6	-	TGTGCCAGCAGCTTAGGGGCAGGGAAGTATAATTCACCCCTCCACTTT	CASSLGAGKYNSPLHF
-	TRBV28	TRBJ1-1	many	TGTGCCAGCAGTGACAGAGAGACTGAAGCTTTCTTT	CASSDRETEAFF
TRBD1	TRBV20-1	TRBJ2-7	few	TGCAGTGCAAGCCAAACAGGGCCAGGGGGCGAGCAGTACTTC	CSASQTGPGGEQYF
TRBD1	TRBV5-4	TRBJ1-1	many	TGTGCCAGCAGCTTGTCCCCCCCCGGGACAGGGACCACTGAAGCTTTCTTT	CASSLSPPGTGTTEAFF
-	TRBV6-5	TRBJ2-1	few	TGTGCCAGCAGAGAAAACAATGAGCAGTTCTTC	CASRENNEQFF
-	TRBV28	TRBJ2-7	few	TGTGCCAGCACCACCCCGTGGGGGGCAACATCACCCTACGAGCAGTACTTC	CASTTPWGATSPYEQYF
-	TRBV4-3	TRBJ2-1	-	TGCGCCAGCAGCCCCTCACCCCAGGGGCGTGAGCAGTTCTTC	CASSPSPQGREQFF
-	TRBV6-5	TRBJ2-2	few	TGTGCCAGCAGTTACTCGAAAGGAGCCGGCACCGGGGAGCTGTTTTTT	CASSYSKGAGTGELFF
-	TRBV28	TRBJ2-7	few	TGTGCCAGCAGCTACCTTACTTACGAGCAGTACTTC	CASSYLTYEQYF
TRBD1	TRBV28	TRBJ2-7	few	TGTGCCAGCCTCCCACGCGGCGCCAGGGGGTACGAGCAGTACTTC	CASLPRGARGYEQYF
-	TRBV12-3/TRBV12-4	TRBJ1-5	-	TGTGCCAGCAGTCCCGACAGGTCGGGTCAGCCCCAGCATTTT	CASSPDRSGQPQHF
-	TRBV28	TRBJ2-3	few	TGTGCCACGATTGACTCTGCCACAGATACGCAGTATTTT	CATIDSATDTQYF
-	TRBV19	TRBJ1-2	-	TGTGCCAGTAGTGGATACTATGGCTACACCTTC	CASSGYYGYTF
-	TRBV7-2	TRBJ2-1	few	TGTGCCAGCAGCTTAATGATTCCTAATGAGCAGTTCTTC	CASSLMIPNEQFF
-	TRBV7-2	TRBJ1-3	-	TGTGCCAGCAACAATTACCTAGGTGGAAACACCATATATTTT	CASNNYLGGNTIYF
-	TRBV5-1	TRBJ2-1	few	TGCGCCAGCAGCTTGAAACAGGATTCGAGGCTGTTCTTC	CASSLKQDSRLFF
-	TRBV19	TRBJ2-7	-	TGTGCCAGTAGTATGGACTGGGCGGGGTCCTACGAGCAGTACTTC	CASSMDWAGSYEQYF
TRBD2	TRBV7-6	TRBJ2-1	-	TGTGCCAGCAGCCCTGGGACTAGCGGGTCCTATGAGCAGTTCTTC	CASSPGTSGSYEQFF
-	TRBV7-2	TRBJ2-5	few	TGTGCCAGCAGCTTAGCGGGGACCCCCTCAGAGACCCAGTACTTC	CASSLAGTPSETQYF
TRBD1	TRBV7-6	TRBJ2-7	-	TGTGCCAGCAGCTTAAGGGGACAGGACGAGCAGTACTTC	CASSLRGQDEQYF
TRBD1	TRBV6-2/TRBV6-3	TRBJ2-7	many	TGTGCCAGCAGTAGCCAGCTACAGGGGGAGCAGTACTTC	CASSSQLQGEQYF
-	TRBV12-3/TRBV12-4	TRBJ1-1	-	TGTGCCAGCAGTTTAGGGGACCCATCTGGAGCTTTCTTT	CASSLGDPSGAFF
-	TRBV11-3	TRBJ2-1	few	TGTGCCAGCAGCCCCGGACTGAGCTCCTACAATGAGCAGTTCTTC	CASSPGLSSYNEQFF
-	TRBV18	TRBJ1-5	many	TGTGCCAGCTCACCCGACAGGAATCAGCCCCAGCATTTT	CASSPDRNQPQHF
-	TRBV10-2	TRBJ2-1	-	TGCGCCAGCAGTGGCGGACTGAATGAGCAGTTCTTC	CASSGGLNEQFF
-	TRBV7-9	TRBJ2-7	-	TGTGCCAGCAGCCAGGGCAAGCGCCTGCAGTACTTC	CASSQGKRLQYF
TRBD2	TRBV19	TRBJ2-1	few	TGTGCCAGTAGTGGCCTCGCTGGGAGCGGGAATTACAATGAGCAGTTCTTC	CASSGLAGSGNYNEQFF